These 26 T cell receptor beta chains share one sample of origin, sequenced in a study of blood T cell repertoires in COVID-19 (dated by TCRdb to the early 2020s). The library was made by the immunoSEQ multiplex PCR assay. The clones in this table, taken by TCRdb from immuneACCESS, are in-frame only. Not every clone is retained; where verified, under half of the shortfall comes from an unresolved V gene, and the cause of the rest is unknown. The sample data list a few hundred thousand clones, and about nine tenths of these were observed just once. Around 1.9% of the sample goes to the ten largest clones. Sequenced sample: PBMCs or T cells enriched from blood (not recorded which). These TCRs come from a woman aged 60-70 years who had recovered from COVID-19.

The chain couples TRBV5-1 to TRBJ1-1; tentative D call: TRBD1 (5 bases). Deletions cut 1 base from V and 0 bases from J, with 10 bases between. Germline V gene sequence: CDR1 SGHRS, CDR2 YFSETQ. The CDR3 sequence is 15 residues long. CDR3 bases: TGCGCCAGCAGCTTGATGGGGGGAATGAACACTGAAGCTTTCTTT. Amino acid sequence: CASSLMGGMNTEAFF.

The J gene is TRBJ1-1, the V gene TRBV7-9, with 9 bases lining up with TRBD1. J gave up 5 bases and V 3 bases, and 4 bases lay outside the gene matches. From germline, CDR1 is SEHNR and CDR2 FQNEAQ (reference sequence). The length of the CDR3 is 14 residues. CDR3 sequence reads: CASSFGQGRTEAFF. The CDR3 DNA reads TGTGCCAGCAGCTTCGGACAGGGGAGGACTGAAGCTTTCTTT.

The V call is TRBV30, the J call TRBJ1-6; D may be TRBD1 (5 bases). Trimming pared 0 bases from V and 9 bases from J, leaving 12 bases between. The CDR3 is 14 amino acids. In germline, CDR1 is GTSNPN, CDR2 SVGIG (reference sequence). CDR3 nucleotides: TGTGCCTGGAGTGTCACTTTAGACAGTTCACCCCTCCACTTT. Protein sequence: CAWSVTLDSSPLHF.

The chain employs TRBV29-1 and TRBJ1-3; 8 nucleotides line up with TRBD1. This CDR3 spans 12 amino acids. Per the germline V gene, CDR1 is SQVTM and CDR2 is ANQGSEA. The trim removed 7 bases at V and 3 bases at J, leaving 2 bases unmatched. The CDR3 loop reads CSADRGGNTIYF. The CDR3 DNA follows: TGCAGCGCAGACAGGGGTGGAAACACCATATATTTT. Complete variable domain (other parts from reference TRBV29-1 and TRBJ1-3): SAVISQKPSRDICQRGTSLTIQCQVDSQVTMMFWYRQQPGQSLTLIATANQGSEATYESGFVIDKFPISRPNLTFSTLTVSNMSPEDSSIYLCSADRGGNTIYFGEGSWLTVV.

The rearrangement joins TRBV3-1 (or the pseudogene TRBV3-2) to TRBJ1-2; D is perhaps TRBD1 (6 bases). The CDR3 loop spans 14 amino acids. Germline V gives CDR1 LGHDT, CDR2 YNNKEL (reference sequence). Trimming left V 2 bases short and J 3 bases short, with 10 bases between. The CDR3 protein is CASSQIRGDYGYTF. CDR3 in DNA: TGTGCCAGCAGCCAAATCAGGGGAGACTATGGCTACACCTTC.

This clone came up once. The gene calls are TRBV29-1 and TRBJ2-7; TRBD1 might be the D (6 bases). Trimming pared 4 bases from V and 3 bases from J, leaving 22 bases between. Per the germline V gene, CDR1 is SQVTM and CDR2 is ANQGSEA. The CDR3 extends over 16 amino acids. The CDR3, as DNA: TGCAGCGTTGGGGAACCGGGCCCTGGGGGCCTCTACGAGCAGTACTTC. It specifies CSVGEPGPGGLYEQYF.

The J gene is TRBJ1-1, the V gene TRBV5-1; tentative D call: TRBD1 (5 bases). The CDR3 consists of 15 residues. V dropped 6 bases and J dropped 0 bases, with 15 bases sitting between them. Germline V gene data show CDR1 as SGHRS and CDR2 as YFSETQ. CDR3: CASTGKPDMNTEAFF. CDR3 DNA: TGCGCCAGCACCGGAAAACCGGACATGAACACTGAAGCTTTCTTT.

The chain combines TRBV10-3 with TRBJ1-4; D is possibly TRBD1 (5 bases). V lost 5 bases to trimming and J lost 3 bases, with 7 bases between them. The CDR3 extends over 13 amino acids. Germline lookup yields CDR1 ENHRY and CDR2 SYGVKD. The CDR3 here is CAISQGSNEKLFF. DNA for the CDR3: TGTGCCATCAGTCAGGGATCTAATGAAAAACTGTTTTTT.

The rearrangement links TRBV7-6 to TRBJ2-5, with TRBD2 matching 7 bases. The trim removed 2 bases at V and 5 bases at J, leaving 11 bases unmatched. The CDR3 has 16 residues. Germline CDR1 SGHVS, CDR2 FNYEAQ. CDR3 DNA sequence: TGTGCCAGCAGCTTAATTGGATCGGGGGGAAGCGAGACCCAGTACTTC. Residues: CASSLIGSGGSETQYF.

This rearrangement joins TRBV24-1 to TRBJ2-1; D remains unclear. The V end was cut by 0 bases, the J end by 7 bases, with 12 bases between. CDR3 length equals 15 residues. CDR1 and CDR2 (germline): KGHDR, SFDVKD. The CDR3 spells CATSDLQTDTNEQFF. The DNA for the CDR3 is TGTGCCACCAGTGATTTGCAGACCGACACGAATGAGCAGTTCTTC.

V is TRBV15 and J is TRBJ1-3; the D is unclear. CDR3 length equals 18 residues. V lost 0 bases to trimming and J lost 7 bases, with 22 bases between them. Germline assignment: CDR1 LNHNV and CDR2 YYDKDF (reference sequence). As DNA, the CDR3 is TGTGCCACCAGCAGAGATAGCTCCTTACATAGGTCGGGGAACACCATATATTTT. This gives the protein CATSRDSSLHRSGNTIYF.

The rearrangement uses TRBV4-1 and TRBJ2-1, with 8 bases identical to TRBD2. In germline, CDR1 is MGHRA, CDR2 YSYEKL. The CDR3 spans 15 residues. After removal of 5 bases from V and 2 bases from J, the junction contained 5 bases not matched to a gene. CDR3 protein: CASSYSGNPYNEQFF. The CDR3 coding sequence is TGCGCCAGCAGCTATAGCGGGAACCCCTACAATGAGCAGTTCTTC.

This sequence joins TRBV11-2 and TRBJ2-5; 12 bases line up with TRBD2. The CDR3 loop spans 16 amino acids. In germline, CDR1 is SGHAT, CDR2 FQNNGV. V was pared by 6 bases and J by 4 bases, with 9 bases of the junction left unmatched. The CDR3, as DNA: TGTGCCAGCAGTTTGACTAGCGGGAGATCGGGAGAGACCCAGTACTTC. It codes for CASSLTSGRSGETQYF.

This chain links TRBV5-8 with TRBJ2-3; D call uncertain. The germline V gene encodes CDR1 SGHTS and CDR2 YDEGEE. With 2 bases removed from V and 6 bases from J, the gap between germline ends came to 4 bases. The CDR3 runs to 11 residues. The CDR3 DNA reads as TGTGCCAGCAGCTTCCTGGATACGCAGTATTTT. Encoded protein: CASSFLDTQYF.

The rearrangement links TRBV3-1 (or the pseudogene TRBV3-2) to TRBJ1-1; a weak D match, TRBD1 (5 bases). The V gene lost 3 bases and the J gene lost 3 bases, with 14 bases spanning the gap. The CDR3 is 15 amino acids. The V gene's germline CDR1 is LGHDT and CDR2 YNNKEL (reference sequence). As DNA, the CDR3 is TGTGCCAGCAGCCAGCCGGGCGCGGGGGACACTGAAGCTTTCTTT. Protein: CASSQPGAGDTEAFF.

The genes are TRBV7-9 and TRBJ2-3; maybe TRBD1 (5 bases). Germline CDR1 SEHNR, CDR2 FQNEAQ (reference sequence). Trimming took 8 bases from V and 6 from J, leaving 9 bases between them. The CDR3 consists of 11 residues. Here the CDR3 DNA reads TGTGCCAGCCAGGGTTGGGATACGCAGTATTTT. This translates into CASQGWDTQYF. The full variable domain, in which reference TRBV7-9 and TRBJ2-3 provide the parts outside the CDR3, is DTGVSQNPRHKITKRGQNVTFRCDPISEHNRLYWYRQTLGQGPEFLTYFQNEAQLEKSRLLSDRFSAERPKGSFSTLEIQRTEQGDSAMYLCASQGWDTQYFGPGTRLTVL.

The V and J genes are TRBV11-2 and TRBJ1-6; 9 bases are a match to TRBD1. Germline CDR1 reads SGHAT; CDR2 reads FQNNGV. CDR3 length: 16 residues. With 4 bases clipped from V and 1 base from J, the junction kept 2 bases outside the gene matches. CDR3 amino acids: CASSSDRGSYNSPLHF. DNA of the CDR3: TGTGCCAGCAGCTCCGACAGGGGGTCCTATAATTCACCCCTCCACTTT. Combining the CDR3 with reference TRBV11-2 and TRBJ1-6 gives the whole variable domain EAGVAQSPRYKIIEKRQSVAFWCNPISGHATLYWYQQILGQGPKLLIQFQNNGVVDDSQLPKDRFSAERLKGVDSTLKIQPAKLEDSAVYLCASSSDRGSYNSPLHFGNGTRLTVT.

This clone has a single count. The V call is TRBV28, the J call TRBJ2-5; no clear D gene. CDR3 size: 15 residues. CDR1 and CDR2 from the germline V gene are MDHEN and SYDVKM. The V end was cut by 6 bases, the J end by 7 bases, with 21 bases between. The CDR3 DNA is TGTGCCAGCAGATCCGCAGGTTCTTTTTGGTCGACCCAGTACTTC. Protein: CASRSAGSFWSTQYF. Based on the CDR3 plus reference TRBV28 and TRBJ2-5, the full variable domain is DVKVTQSSRYLVKRTGEKVFLECVQDMDHENMFWYRQDPGLGLRLIYFSYDVKMKEKGDIPEGYSVSREKKERFSLILESASTNQTSMYLCASRSAGSFWSTQYFGPGTRLLVL.

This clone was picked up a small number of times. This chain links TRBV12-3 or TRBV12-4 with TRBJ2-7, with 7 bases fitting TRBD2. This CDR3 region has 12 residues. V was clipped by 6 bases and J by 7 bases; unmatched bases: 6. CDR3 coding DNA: TGTGCCAGCAGCCCTAGCGGTCTGGAGCAGTACTTC. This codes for CASSPSGLEQYF.

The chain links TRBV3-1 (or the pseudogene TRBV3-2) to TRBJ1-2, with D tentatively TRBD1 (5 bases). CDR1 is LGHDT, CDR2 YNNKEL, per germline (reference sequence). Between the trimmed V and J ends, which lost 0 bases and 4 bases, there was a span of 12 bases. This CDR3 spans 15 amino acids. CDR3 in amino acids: CASSQEGVKRYGYTF. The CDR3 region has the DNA TGTGCCAGCAGCCAAGAAGGGGTAAAGCGCTATGGCTACACCTTC.

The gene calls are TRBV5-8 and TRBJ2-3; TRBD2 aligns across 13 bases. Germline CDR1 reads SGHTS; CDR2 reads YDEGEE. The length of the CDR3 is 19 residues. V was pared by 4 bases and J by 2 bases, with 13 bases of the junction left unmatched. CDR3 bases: TGTGCCAGCAGCCCCGGGACTAGCGGGACTTCTTACCTCACAGATACGCAGTATTTT. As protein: CASSPGTSGTSYLTDTQYF. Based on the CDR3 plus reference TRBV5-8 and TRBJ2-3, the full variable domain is EAGVTQSPTHLIKTRGQQATLRCSPISGHTSVYWYQQALGLGLQFLLWYDEGEERNRGNFPPRFSGRQFPNYSSELNVNALELEDSALYLCASSPGTSGTSYLTDTQYFGPGTRLTVL.

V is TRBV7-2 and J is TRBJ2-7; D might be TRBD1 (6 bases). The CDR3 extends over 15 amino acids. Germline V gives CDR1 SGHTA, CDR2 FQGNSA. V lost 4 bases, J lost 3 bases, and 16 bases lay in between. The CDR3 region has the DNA TGTGCCAGCAGCTCAACCGGGACACAATACTACGAGCAGTACTTC. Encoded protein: CASSSTGTQYYEQYF.

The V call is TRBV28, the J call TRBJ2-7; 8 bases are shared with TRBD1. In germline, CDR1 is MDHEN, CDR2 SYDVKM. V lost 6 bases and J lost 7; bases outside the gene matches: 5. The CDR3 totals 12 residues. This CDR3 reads CASSRQGWEQYF. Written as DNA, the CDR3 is TGTGCCAGCAGCCGACAGGGGTGGGAGCAGTACTTC.

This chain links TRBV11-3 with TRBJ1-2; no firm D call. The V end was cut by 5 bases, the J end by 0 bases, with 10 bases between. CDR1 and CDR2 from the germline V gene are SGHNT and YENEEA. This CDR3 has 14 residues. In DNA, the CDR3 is TGTGCCAGCAGCATACGGGGTTCTAACTATGGCTACACCTTC. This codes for CASSIRGSNYGYTF.

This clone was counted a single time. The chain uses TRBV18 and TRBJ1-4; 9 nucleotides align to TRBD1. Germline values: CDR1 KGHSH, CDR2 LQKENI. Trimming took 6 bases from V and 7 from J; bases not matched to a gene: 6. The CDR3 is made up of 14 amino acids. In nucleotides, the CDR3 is TGTGCCAGCTCGGCCGGGACAGGGCTTGAAAAACTGTTTTTT. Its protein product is CASSAGTGLEKLFF.

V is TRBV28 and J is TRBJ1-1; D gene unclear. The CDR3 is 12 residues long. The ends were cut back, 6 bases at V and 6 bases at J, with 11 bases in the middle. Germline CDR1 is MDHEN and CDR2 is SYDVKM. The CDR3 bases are TGTGCCAGCAGCCCGTATAATCCTGAAGCTTTCTTT. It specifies CASSPYNPEAFF.